This TCR beta chain was documented in a study of T cell repertoires in cytomegalovirus infection. Findings of the study overall: HLA-C-restricted TCR beta clonotypes specific for CMV led the ex vivo response.

Turning to this clonotype: What it binds is unknown.

V dropped 5 bases and J dropped 2; count of bases not matched to a gene: 12. Germline V CDR1 and CDR2: MNHEY, SMNVEV (reference sequence). This CDR3 contains 18 residues. TCRdb itself ran the reads through MiXCR, one entry per CDR3 protein. The sample yields about 740,000 distinct CDR3 sequences, 35% to 40% seen once. The TCR was taken from a human donor in good health (CMV status not recorded). Some clones in this sample may be carry-over from other donors' samples. V gene TRBV27 combines with J gene TRBJ2-7; 13 nucleotides line up with TRBD2. Sequences were obtained from PBMCs. Written as DNA, the CDR3 is TGTGCCAGCAGTCCCAGACTAGCGGGAGGACTTATACCCTACGAGCAGTACTTC. Amino acids: CASSPRLAGGLIPYEQYF.